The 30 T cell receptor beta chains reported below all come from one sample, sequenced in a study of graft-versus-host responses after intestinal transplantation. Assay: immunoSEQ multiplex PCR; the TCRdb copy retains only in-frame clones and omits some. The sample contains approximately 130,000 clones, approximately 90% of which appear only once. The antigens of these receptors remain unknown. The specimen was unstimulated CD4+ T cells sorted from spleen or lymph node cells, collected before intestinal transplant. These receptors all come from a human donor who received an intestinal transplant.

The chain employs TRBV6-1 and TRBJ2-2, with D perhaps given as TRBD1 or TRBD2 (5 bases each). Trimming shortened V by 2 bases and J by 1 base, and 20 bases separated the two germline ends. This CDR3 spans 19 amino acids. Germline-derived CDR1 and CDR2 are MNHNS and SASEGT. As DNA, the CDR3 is TGTGCCAGCAGTGAATATCTCCCTGGAGGTCAGGGGAACACCGGGGAGCTGTTTTTT. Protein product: CASSEYLPGGQGNTGELFF.

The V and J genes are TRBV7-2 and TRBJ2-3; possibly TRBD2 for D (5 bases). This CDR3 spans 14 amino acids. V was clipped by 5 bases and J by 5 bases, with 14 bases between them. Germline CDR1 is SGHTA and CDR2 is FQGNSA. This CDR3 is CASSPGLDRDTQYF. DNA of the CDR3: TGTGCCAGCAGCCCTGGACTCGACCGAGATACGCAGTATTTT.

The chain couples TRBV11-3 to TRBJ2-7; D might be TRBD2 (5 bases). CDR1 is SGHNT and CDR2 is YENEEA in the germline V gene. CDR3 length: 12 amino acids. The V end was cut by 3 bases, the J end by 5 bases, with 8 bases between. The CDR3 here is CASSLGAHEQYF. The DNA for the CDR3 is TGTGCCAGCAGCTTGGGAGCCCACGAGCAGTACTTC. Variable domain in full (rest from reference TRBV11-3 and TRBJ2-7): EAGVVQSPRYKIIEKKQPVAFWCNPISGHNTLYWYLQNLGQGPELLIRYENEEAVDDSQLPKDRFSAERLKGVDSTLKIQPAELGDSAVYLCASSLGAHEQYFGPGTRLTVT.

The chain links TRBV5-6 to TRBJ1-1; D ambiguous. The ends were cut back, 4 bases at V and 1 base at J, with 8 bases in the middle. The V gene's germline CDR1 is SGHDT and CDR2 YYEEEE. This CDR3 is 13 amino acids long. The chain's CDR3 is CASSPIQNTEAFF. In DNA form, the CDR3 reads TGTGCCAGCAGCCCAATACAGAACACTGAAGCTTTCTTT.

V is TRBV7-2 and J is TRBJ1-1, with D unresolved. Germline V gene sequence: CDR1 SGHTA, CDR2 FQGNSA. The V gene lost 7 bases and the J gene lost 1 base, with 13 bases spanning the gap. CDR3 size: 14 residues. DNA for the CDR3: TGTGCCAGCACCACACTCACACAGAACACTGAAGCTTTCTTT. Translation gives CASTTLTQNTEAFF. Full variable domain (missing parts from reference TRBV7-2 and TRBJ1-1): GAGVSQSPSNKVTEKGKDVELRCDPISGHTALYWYRQSLGQGLEFLIYFQGNSAPDKSGLPSDRFSAERTGGSVSTLTIQRTQQEDSAVYLCASTTLTQNTEAFFGQGTRLTVV.

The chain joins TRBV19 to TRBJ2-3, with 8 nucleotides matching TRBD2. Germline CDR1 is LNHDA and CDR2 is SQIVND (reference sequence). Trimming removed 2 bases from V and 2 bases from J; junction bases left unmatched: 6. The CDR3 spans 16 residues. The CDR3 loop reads CASSIRRLANTDTQYF. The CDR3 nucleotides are TGTGCCAGTAGTATACGGCGACTAGCGAACACAGATACGCAGTATTTT.

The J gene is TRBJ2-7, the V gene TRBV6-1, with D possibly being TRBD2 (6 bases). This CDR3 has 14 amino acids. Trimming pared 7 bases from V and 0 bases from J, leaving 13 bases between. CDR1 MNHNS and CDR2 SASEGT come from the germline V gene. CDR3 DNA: TGTGCCAGCATCAATCTGGAGGGCTCCTACGAGCAGTACTTC. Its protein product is CASINLEGSYEQYF.

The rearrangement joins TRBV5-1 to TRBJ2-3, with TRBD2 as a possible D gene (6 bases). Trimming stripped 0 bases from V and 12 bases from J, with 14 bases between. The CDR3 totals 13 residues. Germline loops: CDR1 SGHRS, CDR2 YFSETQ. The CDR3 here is CASSLDPRGFQYF. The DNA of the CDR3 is TGCGCCAGCAGCTTGGACCCCCGGGGGTTCCAGTATTTT.

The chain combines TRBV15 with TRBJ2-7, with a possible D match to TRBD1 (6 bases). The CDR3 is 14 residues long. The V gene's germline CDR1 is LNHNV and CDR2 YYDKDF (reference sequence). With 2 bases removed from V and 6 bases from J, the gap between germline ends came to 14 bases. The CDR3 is CATSRSATGPEQYF. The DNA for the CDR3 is TGTGCCACCAGCAGATCGGCGACAGGCCCCGAGCAGTACTTC.

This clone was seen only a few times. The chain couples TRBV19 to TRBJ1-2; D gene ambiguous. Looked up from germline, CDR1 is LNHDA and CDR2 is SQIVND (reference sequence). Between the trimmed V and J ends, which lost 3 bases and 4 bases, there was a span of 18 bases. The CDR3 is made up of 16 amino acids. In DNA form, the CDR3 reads TGTGCCAGTAGTATTGGTAGGGCACCAACCCTCTATGGCTACACCTTC. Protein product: CASSIGRAPTLYGYTF.

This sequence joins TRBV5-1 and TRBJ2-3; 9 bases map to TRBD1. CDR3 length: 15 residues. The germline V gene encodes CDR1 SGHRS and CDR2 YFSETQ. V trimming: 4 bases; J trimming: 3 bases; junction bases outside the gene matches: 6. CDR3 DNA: TGCGCCAGCAGCGCCGGGACAGGGAGAACAGATACGCAGTATTTT. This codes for CASSAGTGRTDTQYF. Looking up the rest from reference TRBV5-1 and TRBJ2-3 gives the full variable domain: KAGVTQTPRYLIKTRGQQVTLSCSPISGHRSVSWYQQTPGQGLQFLFEYFSETQRNKGNFPGRFSGRQFSNSRSEMNVSTLELGDSALYLCASSAGTGRTDTQYFGPGTRLTVL.

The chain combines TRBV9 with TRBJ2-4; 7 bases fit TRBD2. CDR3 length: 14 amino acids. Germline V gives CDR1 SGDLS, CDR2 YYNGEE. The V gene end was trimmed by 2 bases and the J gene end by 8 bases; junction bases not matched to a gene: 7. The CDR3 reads CASSVRAAGDIQYF. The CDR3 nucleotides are TGTGCCAGCAGCGTCAGGGCCGCGGGGGACATTCAGTACTTC.

In nucleotides, the CDR3 is TGTGCCAGCAGTTACTCGATGCAGGTCCATAACTATGGCTACACCTTC. Protein sequence: CASSYSMQVHNYGYTF. The chain carries TRBV6-5 and TRBJ1-2; D uncertain. This CDR3 has 16 residues. CDR1 is MNHEY and CDR2 is SVGAGI in the germline V gene. With 0 bases removed from V and 1 base from J, the gap between germline ends came to 12 bases.

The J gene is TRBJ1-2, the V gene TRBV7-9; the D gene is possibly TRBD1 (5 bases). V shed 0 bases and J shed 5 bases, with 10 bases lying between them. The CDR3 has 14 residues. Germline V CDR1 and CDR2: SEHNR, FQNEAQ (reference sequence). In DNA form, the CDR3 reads TGTGCCAGCAGCTTAGCGGTGGCAGGGTATGGCTACACCTTC. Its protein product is CASSLAVAGYGYTF.

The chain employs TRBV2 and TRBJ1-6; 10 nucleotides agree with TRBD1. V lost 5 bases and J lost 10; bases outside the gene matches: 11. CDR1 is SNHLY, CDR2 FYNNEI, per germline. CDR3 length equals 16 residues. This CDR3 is CASSRNPGQGMSPLHF. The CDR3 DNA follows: TGTGCCAGCAGTCGCAATCCGGGACAGGGGATGTCACCCCTCCACTTT.

CDR3 in DNA: TGTGCCACCAGCAGAGATTACCGTGTAAAGGACTCGAGCTACACCTTC. This encodes CATSRDYRVKDSSYTF. V usage is TRBV15 and J usage is TRBJ1-2; unclear D gene. V lost 0 bases, J lost 9 bases, and 20 bases lay in between. The CDR3 covers 16 residues. Germline loops: CDR1 LNHNV, CDR2 YYDKDF (reference sequence).

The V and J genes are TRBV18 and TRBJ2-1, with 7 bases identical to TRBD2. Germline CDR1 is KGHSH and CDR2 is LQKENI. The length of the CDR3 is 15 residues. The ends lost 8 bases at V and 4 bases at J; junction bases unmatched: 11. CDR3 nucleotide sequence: TGTGCCAGCGCCCCTCAACGAGCGGGGTACAATGAGCAGTTCTTC. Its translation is CASAPQRAGYNEQFF.

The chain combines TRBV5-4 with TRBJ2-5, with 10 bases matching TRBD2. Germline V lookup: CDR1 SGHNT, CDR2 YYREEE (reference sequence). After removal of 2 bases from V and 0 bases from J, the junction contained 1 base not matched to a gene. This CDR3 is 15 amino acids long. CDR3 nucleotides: TGTGCCAGCAGCTTAGCGGGGGGGAACCAAGAGACCCAGTACTTC. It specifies CASSLAGGNQETQYF.

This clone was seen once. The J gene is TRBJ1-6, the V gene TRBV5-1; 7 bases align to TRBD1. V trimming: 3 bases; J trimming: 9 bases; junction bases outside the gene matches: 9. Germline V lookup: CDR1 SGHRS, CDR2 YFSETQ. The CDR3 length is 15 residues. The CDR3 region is CASSSADRVASPLHF. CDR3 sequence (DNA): TGCGCCAGCAGCTCAGCCGACAGGGTGGCTTCACCCCTCCACTTT.

In DNA, the CDR3 is TGCAGTGTCGGGGGTTCGGCCCAGCATTTT. Translating it yields CSVGGSAQHF. The chain recombines TRBV20-1 with TRBJ1-5; D is perhaps TRBD1 (5 bases). The CDR3 covers 10 residues. The V gene's germline CDR1 is DFQATT and CDR2 SNEGSKA (reference sequence). The germline V and J ends were trimmed by 7 bases and 11 bases, with 12 bases remaining between them.

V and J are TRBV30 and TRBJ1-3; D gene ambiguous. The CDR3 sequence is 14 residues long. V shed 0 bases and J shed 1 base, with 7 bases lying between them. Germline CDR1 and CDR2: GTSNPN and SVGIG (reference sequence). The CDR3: CAWSVGTSGNTIYF. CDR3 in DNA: TGTGCCTGGAGTGTAGGTACTTCTGGAAACACCATATATTTT.

CDR3: CASRRDYQETQYF. The CDR3 coding sequence is TGTGCCAGCAGGAGGGACTACCAAGAGACCCAGTACTTC. This chain uses TRBV6-1 with TRBJ2-5; a possible D gene is TRBD2 (6 bases). Trimming shortened V by 6 bases and J by 0 bases, and 8 bases separated the two germline ends. This CDR3 spans 13 amino acids. Germline assignment: CDR1 MNHNS and CDR2 SASEGT.

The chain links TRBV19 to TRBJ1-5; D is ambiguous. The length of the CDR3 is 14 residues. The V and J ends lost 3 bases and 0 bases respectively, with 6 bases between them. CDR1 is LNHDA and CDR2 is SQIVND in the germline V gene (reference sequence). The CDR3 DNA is TGTGCCAGTAGTATCTCTTATAGCAATCAGCCCCAGCATTTT. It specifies CASSISYSNQPQHF.

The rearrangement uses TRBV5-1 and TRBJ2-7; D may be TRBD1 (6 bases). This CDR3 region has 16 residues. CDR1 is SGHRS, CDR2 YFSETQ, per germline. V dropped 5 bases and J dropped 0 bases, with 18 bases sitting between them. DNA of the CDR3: TGCGCCAGCAGGCCCCTGGGGACACCGAGCTCCTACGAGCAGTACTTC. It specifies CASRPLGTPSSYEQYF. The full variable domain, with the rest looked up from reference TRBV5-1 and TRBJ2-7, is KAGVTQTPRYLIKTRGQQVTLSCSPISGHRSVSWYQQTPGQGLQFLFEYFSETQRNKGNFPGRFSGRQFSNSRSEMNVSTLELGDSALYLCASRPLGTPSSYEQYFGPGTRLTVT.

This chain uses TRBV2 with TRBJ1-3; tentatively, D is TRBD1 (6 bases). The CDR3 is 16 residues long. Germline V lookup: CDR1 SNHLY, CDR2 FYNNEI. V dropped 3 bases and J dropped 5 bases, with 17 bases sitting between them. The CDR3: CASSDWGGTMRNTIYF. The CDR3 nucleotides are TGTGCCAGCAGTGATTGGGGAGGGACAATGAGAAACACCATATATTTT.

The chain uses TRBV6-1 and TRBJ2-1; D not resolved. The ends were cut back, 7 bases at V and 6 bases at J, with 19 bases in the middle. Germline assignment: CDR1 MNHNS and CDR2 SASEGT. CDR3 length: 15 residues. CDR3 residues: CASNPTQNWGNEQFF. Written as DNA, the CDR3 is TGTGCCAGCAACCCGACCCAAAACTGGGGCAATGAGCAGTTCTTC.

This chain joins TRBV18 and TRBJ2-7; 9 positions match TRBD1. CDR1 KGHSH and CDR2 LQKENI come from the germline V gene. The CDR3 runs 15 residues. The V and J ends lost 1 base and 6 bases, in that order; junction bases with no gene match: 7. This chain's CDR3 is CASSPLGQGKVEQYF. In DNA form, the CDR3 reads TGTGCCAGCTCACCACTGGGACAGGGAAAGGTCGAGCAGTACTTC.

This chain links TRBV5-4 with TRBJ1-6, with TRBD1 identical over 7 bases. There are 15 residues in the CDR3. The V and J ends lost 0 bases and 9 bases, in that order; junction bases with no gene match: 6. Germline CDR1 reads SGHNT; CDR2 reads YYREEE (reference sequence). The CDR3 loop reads CASSLGQGGSSPLHF. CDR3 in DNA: TGTGCCAGCAGCTTGGGACAGGGAGGGAGTTCACCCCTCCACTTT.

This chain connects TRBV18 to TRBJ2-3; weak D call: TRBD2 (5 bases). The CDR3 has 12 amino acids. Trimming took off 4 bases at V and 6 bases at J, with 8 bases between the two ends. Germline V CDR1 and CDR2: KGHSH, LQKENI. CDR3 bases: TGTGCCAGCTCACTGAGCGGTGATACGCAGTATTTT. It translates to CASSLSGDTQYF. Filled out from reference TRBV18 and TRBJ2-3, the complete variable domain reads NAGVMQNPRHLVRRRGQEARLRCSPMKGHSHVYWYRQLPEEGLKFMVYLQKENIIDESGMPKERFSAEFPKEGPSILRIQQVVRGDSAAYFCASSLSGDTQYFGPGTRLTVL.

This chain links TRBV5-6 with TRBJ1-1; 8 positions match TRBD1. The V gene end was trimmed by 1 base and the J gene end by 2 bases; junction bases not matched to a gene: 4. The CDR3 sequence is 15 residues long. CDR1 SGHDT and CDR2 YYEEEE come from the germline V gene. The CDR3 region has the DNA TGTGCCAGCAGCTTGTTCGACAGGGGCAACACTGAAGCTTTCTTT. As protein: CASSLFDRGNTEAFF.